The text below deals with one T cell receptor beta chain. This specimen belongs to a study of blood T cells in healthy people across ages. The germline gives CDR1 MDHEN, CDR2 SYDVKM. The CDR3 loop spans 16 amino acids. V shed 1 base and J shed 0 bases, with 7 bases lying between them. Russia was home to the donors, healthy Caucasian individuals aged 6 to 90. No fewer than 5.5 micrograms of total RNA were isolated from every sample. The authors ran a second PCR of 7 to 11 cycles using a sample-barcoded 5' primer and a J-beta primer mix. The study obtained at least 3 million CDR3-containing paired-end reads from every sample. Each CDR3 protein gets one entry after TCRdb re-called the 5' RACE reads with MiXCR. The sample has approximately 790,000 distinct CDR3 sequences, approximately 67% seen once; the top ten hold 25% to 35%.

The sequenced sample was blood. The chain combines TRBV28 with TRBJ2-6; D not certain. The receptor comes from a man aged 25-45 years in good health. The CDR3 bases are TGTGCCAGCAGTTTATTTAGAGGCTCTGGGGCCAACGTCCTGACTTTC. The encoded protein is CASSLFRGSGANVLTF.